The 16 T cell receptor beta chains below were found in one sample sequenced in a study of CD8 T cells in Susac syndrome. RNA in amounts of 0.5 to 1 ug was reverse transcribed with random hexamers. TCRdb called the immunoSEQ multiplex PCR reads again in MiXCR, with one record for every CDR3 protein. This sample has approximately 120,000 distinct CDR3 sequences; just under 95% occur once, and the top ten carry around 0.2%. The sequenced sample consisted of CD8+ T cells from PBMCs. Receptors were obtained from a human donor with Susac syndrome.

The rearrangement uses TRBV5-6 and TRBJ2-1; D uncertain. The CDR3 has 15 amino acids. Germline V CDR1 and CDR2: SGHDT, YYEEEE. V was shortened by 0 bases and J by 6 bases, with 13 bases between the two germline ends. Here the CDR3 reads CASSLGGSLSNEQFF. In DNA, the CDR3 is TGTGCCAGCAGCTTGGGGGGTTCTCTTAGCAATGAGCAGTTCTTC.

This chain uses TRBV19 with TRBJ2-2, with 7 nucleotides matching TRBD1. Trimming at V came to 2 bases and at J to 2 bases, leaving 2 bases not matched to a gene. CDR1 and CDR2 from the germline V gene are LNHDA and SQIVND (reference sequence). The CDR3 covers 15 residues. This CDR3 is CASSIRDSNTGELFF. CDR3 DNA sequence: TGTGCCAGTAGTATACGGGACAGCAACACCGGGGAGCTGTTTTTT. Combining the CDR3 with reference TRBV19 and TRBJ2-2 gives the whole variable domain DGGITQSPKYLFRKEGQNVTLSCEQNLNHDAMYWYRQDPGQGLRLIYYSQIVNDFQKGDIAEGYSVSREKKESFPLTVTSAQKNPTAFYLCASSIRDSNTGELFFGEGSRLTVL.

The chain carries TRBV27 and TRBJ2-7; 9 bases map to TRBD2. V was clipped by 2 bases and J by 5 bases; unmatched bases: 1. Germline loops: CDR1 MNHEY, CDR2 SMNVEV (reference sequence). This CDR3 contains 13 residues. The CDR3 reads CASSLLAGNEQYF. The CDR3 DNA follows: TGTGCCAGCAGTTTACTAGCGGGAAACGAGCAGTACTTC.

This sequence joins TRBV20-1 and TRBJ2-7, with TRBD1 identical over 7 bases. The CDR3 has 15 amino acids. With V trimmed by 0 bases and J by 4 bases, 9 bases remained unmatched. Germline CDR1 and CDR2: DFQATT and SNEGSKA (reference sequence). CDR3 DNA: TGCAGTGCTAGAGAAGACAGGGCCATCGGGTACGAGCAGTACTTC. Protein: CSAREDRAIGYEQYF.

Regarding this clonotype: Compared with germline, one end of the junction differs, possibly owing to a read error. V gene TRBV3-1 combines with J gene TRBJ1-1; no clear D gene. The CDR3 is 16 residues long. Germline V gene lookup returns CDR1 LGHDT and CDR2 YNNKEL (reference sequence). CDR3 in DNA: TGTGCCAGCAGCCCGGGTGGGGTCCATTTGAACACTGAAACTTTCTTT. It yields the protein CASSPGGVHLNTETFF.

V and J are TRBV7-8 and TRBJ2-3; TRBD2 agrees at 8 bases. The trim removed 7 bases at V and 0 bases at J, leaving 6 bases unmatched. The length of the CDR3 is 15 residues. Germline V CDR1 and CDR2: SGHVS, FQNEAQ. CDR3 sequence reads: CASTVAGTSTDTQYF. The CDR3 region has the DNA TGTGCCAGCACAGTAGCGGGGACTAGCACAGATACGCAGTATTTT.

Written as DNA, the CDR3 is TGTGCCAGCAGCCTCCCGACAGGGTATAGCAATCAGCCCCAGCATTTT. This sequence encodes CASSLPTGYSNQPQHF. The rearrangement links TRBV7-3 to TRBJ1-5, with TRBD1 matching over 7 bases. Trimming took 5 bases from V and 0 from J; bases not matched to a gene: 7. CDR3 length equals 16 residues. Germline loops: CDR1 SGHTA, CDR2 FQGTGA.

V gene TRBV13 combines with J gene TRBJ2-3, with D unclear. There are 12 residues in the CDR3. V was pared by 5 bases and J by 4 bases, with 7 bases between. Germline values: CDR1 PRHDT, CDR2 FYEKMQ (reference sequence). CDR3 protein: CASSLPSDTQYF. The CDR3 coding sequence is TGTGCCAGCAGCCTCCCATCAGATACGCAGTATTTT.

This clonotype was picked up one time. The V and J genes are TRBV9 and TRBJ1-1, with 7 nucleotides matching TRBD1. The CDR3 is made up of 16 amino acids. Unmatched junction bases numbered 15, after V lost 4 bases and J lost 6 bases. Germline CDR1 SGDLS, CDR2 YYNGEE. The CDR3 bases are TGTGCCAGCAGCCCCATAAGTCGGGGACAGTCTCCTGAAGCTTTCTTT. Protein sequence: CASSPISRGQSPEAFF.

The rearrangement links TRBV25-1 to TRBJ2-7, with TRBD1 identical over 8 bases. V lost 6 bases and J lost 4; bases outside the gene matches: 14. This CDR3 is 16 amino acids long. Germline V gives CDR1 MGHDK, CDR2 SYGVNS. The CDR3, as DNA: TGTGCCAGCAGCCTGCATGATCGGACAGGGAGGTACGAGCAGTACTTC. This encodes CASSLHDRTGRYEQYF.

The CDR3 spells CASSPTSGMGTDTQYF. CDR3 nucleotide sequence: TGTGCCAGCTCACCGACTAGCGGGATGGGGACAGATACGCAGTATTTT. V gene TRBV18 combines with J gene TRBJ2-3, with 11 positions matching TRBD2. Germline-derived CDR1 and CDR2 are KGHSH and LQKENI. This CDR3 contains 16 residues. With V trimmed by 3 bases and J by 3 bases, 5 bases remained unmatched.

This chain links TRBV3-1 with TRBJ2-1, with 8 bases aligning to TRBD1. Germline V CDR1 and CDR2: LGHDT, YNNKEL (reference sequence). The CDR3 loop spans 21 amino acids. V lost 1 base to trimming and J lost 9 bases; unmatched junction nucleotides: 26. Written as DNA, the CDR3 is TGTGCCAGCAGCCAAGTCCTCCAACCACGACTTAAGACAGGGGACTGGCGTGAGCAGTTCTTC. Residues: CASSQVLQPRLKTGDWREQFF.

CDR3 in DNA: TGCGCCAGCAGCCTCCTGGGGGGGCGTGTTGGCTACACCTTC. Amino acids: CASSLLGGRVGYTF. The chain uses TRBV4-1 and TRBJ1-2; TRBD1 is a possible D gene (6 bases). CDR3 length: 14 amino acids. V was trimmed by 4 bases and J by 7 bases, leaving 16 bases between them. Per germline, CDR1 MGHRA and CDR2 YSYEKL.

The chain carries TRBV25-1 and TRBJ2-3; D may be TRBD1 (6 bases). In germline, CDR1 is MGHDK, CDR2 SYGVNS. CDR3 size: 13 residues. The ends were cut back, 6 bases at V and 2 bases at J, with 9 bases in the middle. The CDR3 protein is CASRGQITDTQYF. As DNA, the CDR3 is TGTGCCAGCAGAGGACAGATCACAGATACGCAGTATTTT.

The CDR3 bases are TGTGCCAGCAGTCCTCGAACGAGCAATCAGCCCCAGCATTTT. It encodes CASSPRTSNQPQHF. This chain connects TRBV28 to TRBJ1-5; the D is unclear. V lost 5 bases, J lost 1 base, and 9 bases lay in between. The CDR3 spans 14 residues. Germline-derived CDR1 and CDR2 are MDHEN and SYDVKM. The full variable domain, in which reference TRBV28 and TRBJ1-5 provide the parts outside the CDR3, is DVKVTQSSRYLVKRTGEKVFLECVQDMDHENMFWYRQDPGLGLRLIYFSYDVKMKEKGDIPEGYSVSREKKERFSLILESASTNQTSMYLCASSPRTSNQPQHFGDGTRLSIL.

The chain uses TRBV27 and TRBJ2-7, with 8 bases that match TRBD1. The trim removed 0 bases at V and 1 base at J, leaving 5 bases unmatched. The CDR3 runs to 16 residues. Per germline, CDR1 MNHEY and CDR2 SMNVEV (reference sequence). The CDR3 DNA follows: TGTGCCAGCAGTTTATCCGGGACAGGACTATCCTACGAGCAGTACTTC. Its translation is CASSLSGTGLSYEQYF.